These T cell receptor beta chains were read from a single sample in a study of cytomegalovirus exposure and HLA in healthy donors. Some clones are missing from TCRdb's copy, which holds only in-frame ones; the method was immunoSEQ multiplex PCR. The sample contains over 150,000 clones, around 75% of which appear only once. Sequences were obtained from PBMCs. The receptor source for this set is a human donor in good health. The conserved cysteine and the conserved F or W are not part of the CDR3 here. Expanded clones get a size class; other rows say once, few or many, or leave the size out.

clone size	J gene	V gene	CDR3 length	CDR3 protein
NA	TRBJ2-1	TRBV11-3	16	ASSDSLIQGWSVNEQF
NA	TRBJ2-3	TRBV9	12	ASSDKGAGDTQY
NA	TRBJ2-2	TRBV5-1	12	ATRGALDTGELF
NA	TRBJ2-5	TRBV6-5	12	ASSLDRIQETQY
NA	TRBJ1-1	TRBV5-1	16	ASSNWLGGEVLNTEAF
NA	TRBJ1-1	TRBV6-5	12	ASRPLRGNTEAF
NA	TRBJ2-3	TRBV10-1	11	ASSELSPDTQY
NA	TRBJ1-2	TRBV5-4	9	VSSLTWGYT
NA	TRBJ2-7	TRBV6-1	10	ASMEPSFEQY
few	TRBJ2-5	TRBV10-2	15	ASTGLELAASVETQY
NA	TRBJ2-2	TRBV4-1	15	ASSHSGLAGGTGELF
once	TRBJ2-7	TRBV9	13	ASSVDGQGAYEQY
NA	TRBJ2-5	TRBV4-1	17	ASSQEWASGGAIRETQY
NA	TRBJ2-2	TRBV4-2	12	ASSHTGNTGELF
NA	TRBJ1-4	TRBV18	16	ASSPRERGIGGHEKLF
NA	TRBJ1-5	TRBV12-5	9	ASGLNQPQH
NA	TRBJ1-1	TRBV11-1	13	ASSLDEGARTEAF
NA	TRBJ1-1	TRBV4-3	13	ASSQESRGRTEAF
NA	TRBJ2-1	TRBV4-3	11	ASSQGRTGGQF
few	TRBJ1-2	TRBV25-1	11	ASSEFRGYGYT
NA	TRBJ2-1	TRBV19	12	ASSSGGDYNEQF
NA	TRBJ2-5	TRBV9	13	ASSPRTGREETQY
NA	TRBJ1-5	TRBV7-8	17	ASSLARDRGASGNQPQH
NA	TRBJ2-7	TRBV9	14	ASSPLIAGALYEQY
NA	TRBJ1-1	TRBV7-3	12	ASSLGPENTEAF
NA	NA	TRBV6-5	11	ASRQGSTYEQY
NA	TRBJ2-3	TRBV7-2	13	ASSTRGQTTDTQY
NA	TRBJ1-3	TRBV10-2	14	ASSGRDNVNGNTIY
NA	TRBJ1-2	TRBV4-1	13	ASSQREGLYYGYT
NA	TRBJ2-7	TRBV7-2	12	ASSFLSGPYEQY
NA	TRBJ1-5	TRBV6-5	13	ASSYSGQLNQPQH
NA	TRBJ2-7	TRBV15	13	ATSRVEPGNGEQY
once	TRBJ1-6	TRBV4-1	14	ASSQGEQGNHSPLH
NA	TRBJ1-5	TRBV7-8	15	ASSFDRQGGSNQPQH
few	TRBJ1-5	TRBV4-1	13	ASSQDPYSNQPQH
NA	TRBJ2-3	TRBV19	14	ASKRRSGLSADTQY
once	TRBJ1-1	TRBV13	10	ASSSIGGDAF
NA	TRBJ2-7	TRBV27	14	ASSSVGTGLTYEQY
NA	TRBJ2-4	TRBV6-5	13	ASSRRGTTKNIQY
NA	TRBJ1-2	TRBV7-9	13	ASSLDVGTPLSYT
NA	TRBJ1-4	TRBV5-3	12	ARSWTGAGEKLF
few	TRBJ1-2	TRBV19	12	ASSIETGQHGYT
NA	TRBJ1-2	TRBV10-3	12	AISLGRSNYGYT
NA	TRBJ2-3	TRBV9	9	ASKSGNTQY
NA	TRBJ2-5	TRBV4-3	16	ASSQAASGGHSQETQY
NA	TRBJ1-1	TRBV4-3	11	ASSQRTDTEAF
NA	TRBJ1-4	TRBV6-4	14	ASSVPPGATNEKLF
NA	TRBJ2-4	TRBV7-8	12	ASSETTGSDIQY
NA	TRBJ2-1	TRBV9	13	ASSEGVAPYNEQF
NA	TRBJ1-4	TRBV29-1	9	SVEDREKLF